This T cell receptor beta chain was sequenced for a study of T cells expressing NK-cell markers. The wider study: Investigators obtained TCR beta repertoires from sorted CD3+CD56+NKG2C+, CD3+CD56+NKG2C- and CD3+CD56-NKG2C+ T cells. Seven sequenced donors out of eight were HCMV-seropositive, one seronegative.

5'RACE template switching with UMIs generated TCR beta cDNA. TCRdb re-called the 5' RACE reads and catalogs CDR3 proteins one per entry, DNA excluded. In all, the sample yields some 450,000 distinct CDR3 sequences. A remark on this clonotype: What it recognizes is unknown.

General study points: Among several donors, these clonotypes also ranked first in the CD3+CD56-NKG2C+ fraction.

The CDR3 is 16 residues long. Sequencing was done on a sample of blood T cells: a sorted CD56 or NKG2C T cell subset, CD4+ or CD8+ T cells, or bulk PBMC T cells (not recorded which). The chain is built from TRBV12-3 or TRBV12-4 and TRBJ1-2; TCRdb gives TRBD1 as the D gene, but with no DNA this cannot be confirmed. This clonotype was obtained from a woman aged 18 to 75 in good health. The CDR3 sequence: CASSSPTGTGHYGYTF.